This is a list of T cell receptor beta chains from one sample in a study of cytomegalovirus exposure and HLA in healthy donors. Method: immunoSEQ multiplex PCR; TCRdb's copy keeps in-frame clones and lacks some. The table lists 50,000 to 70,000 clones, 85% to 95% of them singletons, with about 6% in the top ten. Specimen: PBMCs. The receptor source for this set is a woman aged 18-29 years in good health and CMV-seropositive. Each CDR3 is given with its conserved first and last residue. A D gene is named only where the DNA matches it firmly. Rows give clone size only sometimes, using once, few, many, or a class for an expanded clone.

cdr3_nt: TGCGCCAGCAGCTTGGGGACAGACCTTGGAGCTTTCTTT
cdr3_aa: CASSLGTDLGAFF
j_call: TRBJ1-1
clone_size: NA
v_call: TRBV5-1
d_call: NA

cdr3_nt: TGTGCCAGCAGTTTCTCCGGGACAGACTCTAACTATGGCTACACCTTC
cdr3_aa: CASSFSGTDSNYGYTF
j_call: TRBJ1-2
clone_size: NA
v_call: TRBV27
d_call: TRBD1

cdr3_nt: TGTGCCAGCAGCTTATCCTCGCGGGGGCACCACAATGAGCAGTTCTTC
cdr3_aa: CASSLSSRGHHNEQFF
j_call: TRBJ2-1
clone_size: NA
v_call: TRBV7-2
d_call: NA

cdr3_nt: TGTGCCTCGACAGGGGAAGGGAGCAATGAGCAGTTCTTC
cdr3_aa: CASTGEGSNEQFF
j_call: TRBJ2-1
clone_size: NA
v_call: TRBV30
d_call: TRBD1

cdr3_nt: TGCGCCAGCATGACGCTGGTTCCGCTAGTATCATTCTATGGCTACACCTTC
cdr3_aa: CASMTLVPLVSFYGYTF
j_call: TRBJ1-2
clone_size: NA
v_call: TRBV5-1
d_call: NA

cdr3_nt: TGTGCCAGCAGGACTAGCGGGAGTAGAAACACCGGGGAGCTGTTTTTT
cdr3_aa: CASRTSGSRNTGELFF
j_call: TRBJ2-2
clone_size: NA
v_call: TRBV6-6
d_call: TRBD2

cdr3_nt: TGTGCCAGCAGCCTTGTTCTAAGCGAGCAGTACTTC
cdr3_aa: CASSLVLSEQYF
j_call: TRBJ2-7
clone_size: NA
v_call: TRBV11-2
d_call: NA

cdr3_nt: TGTGCCAGCAGCAACAGGAAGGGACAGGGGGCCCTCAATCAGCCCCAGCATTTT
cdr3_aa: CASSNRKGQGALNQPQHF
j_call: TRBJ1-5
clone_size: NA
v_call: TRBV9
d_call: TRBD1

cdr3_nt: TGTGCCAGCTCACCATGGGACACTAAGACCGGGGAGCTGTTTTTT
cdr3_aa: CASSPWDTKTGELFF
j_call: TRBJ2-2
clone_size: NA
v_call: TRBV18
d_call: NA

cdr3_nt: TGTGCCAGCAGCTTAGTGGAGAACTATGGCTACACCTTC
cdr3_aa: CASSLVENYGYTF
j_call: TRBJ1-2
clone_size: NA
v_call: TRBV7-8
d_call: NA

cdr3_nt: TGTGCCAGCACCGAGGGGGGGGCTGGAAACACCATATATTTT
cdr3_aa: CASTEGGAGNTIYF
j_call: TRBJ1-3
clone_size: once
v_call: TRBV5-8
d_call: NA

cdr3_nt: TGTGCCAGTACCTTGGACAGGGACAACTATGGCTACACCTTC
cdr3_aa: CASTLDRDNYGYTF
j_call: TRBJ1-2
clone_size: NA
v_call: TRBV19
d_call: TRBD1

cdr3_nt: TGCGCCAGCAGCCCGATACAGGAATGGAGGACCCAGTACTTC
cdr3_aa: CASSPIQEWRTQYF
j_call: TRBJ2-5
clone_size: NA
v_call: TRBV5-1
d_call: NA

cdr3_nt: TGTGCCAGCAGAGGGAGCGGCCGTGGGAACAATGAGCAGTTCTTC
cdr3_aa: CASRGSGRGNNEQFF
j_call: TRBJ2-1
clone_size: NA
v_call: TRBV7-9
d_call: NA

cdr3_nt: TGTGCCAGCAGTTTACCAGGGGCTGGTGGCTACACCTTC
cdr3_aa: CASSLPGAGGYTF
j_call: TRBJ1-2
clone_size: NA
v_call: TRBV28
d_call: NA

cdr3_nt: TGTGCCTGGAGTAGTAAACGGGTCGGGATTGGGCCCCAGCATTTT
cdr3_aa: CAWSSKRVGIGPQHF
j_call: TRBJ1-5
clone_size: NA
v_call: TRBV30
d_call: NA

cdr3_nt: TGTGCTAGCTCCTGGGGGGGGGCCTTGGAGACCCAGTACTTC
cdr3_aa: CASSWGGALETQYF
j_call: TRBJ2-5
clone_size: NA
v_call: TRBV7-7
d_call: NA

cdr3_nt: TGCGCCAGCAGCCAAGATGCACTGCTAGGGGACAATTGGGACGAGCAGTTCTTC
cdr3_aa: CASSQDALLGDNWDEQFF
j_call: TRBJ2-1
clone_size: NA
v_call: TRBV4-3
d_call: NA

cdr3_nt: TGTGCCAGCAGCGTAGAGGGGGATAGCAATCAGCCCCAGCATTTT
cdr3_aa: CASSVEGDSNQPQHF
j_call: TRBJ1-5
clone_size: NA
v_call: TRBV9
d_call: NA

cdr3_nt: TGTGCCAGTAGTCCCCTGTTTGAGAAGAGCTCCTACGAGCAGTACTTC
cdr3_aa: CASSPLFEKSSYEQYF
j_call: TRBJ2-7
clone_size: NA
v_call: TRBV19
d_call: NA

cdr3_nt: TGCGCCAGCAGCTCAACCGGGGGGGTGGCCTACAATGAGCAGTTCTTC
cdr3_aa: CASSSTGGVAYNEQFF
j_call: TRBJ2-1
clone_size: NA
v_call: TRBV5-1
d_call: TRBD2

cdr3_nt: TGTGCCAGAAGCCCTAGGGTCGGTGACAGGGGGCCGAGGGCTGGAAACACCATATATTTT
cdr3_aa: CARSPRVGDRGPRAGNTIYF
j_call: TRBJ1-3
clone_size: once
v_call: TRBV5-3
d_call: TRBD1

cdr3_nt: TGTGCCAGTAGTACTTCTTGGGACGGGAGCTTCTACGAGCAGTACTTC
cdr3_aa: CASSTSWDGSFYEQYF
j_call: TRBJ2-7
clone_size: NA
v_call: TRBV19
d_call: NA

cdr3_nt: TGTGCCAGCAGCCCGTACTTGAGCACAGATACGCAGTATTTT
cdr3_aa: CASSPYLSTDTQYF
j_call: TRBJ2-3
clone_size: NA
v_call: TRBV11-2
d_call: NA

cdr3_nt: TGTGCCAGCAGCCCACAGAACACCGGGGAGCTGTTTTTT
cdr3_aa: CASSPQNTGELFF
j_call: TRBJ2-2
clone_size: NA
v_call: TRBV7-2
d_call: NA

cdr3_nt: TGCGCCAGCAGCCAAGAGCGGACTAGCGGGGGGTACAATGAGCAGTTCTTC
cdr3_aa: CASSQERTSGGYNEQFF
j_call: TRBJ2-1
clone_size: NA
v_call: TRBV4-1
d_call: TRBD2

cdr3_nt: TGTGCCAGCAGCATGCCGGGACAGGGAGGAAGAAACACTGAAGCTTTCTTT
cdr3_aa: CASSMPGQGGRNTEAFF
j_call: TRBJ1-1
clone_size: NA
v_call: TRBV7-9
d_call: TRBD1

cdr3_nt: TGTGCCAGCAGCTTATACGGTCTTCCGAACACCGGGGAGCTGTTTTTT
cdr3_aa: CASSLYGLPNTGELFF
j_call: TRBJ2-2
clone_size: NA
v_call: TRBV7-6
d_call: NA

cdr3_nt: TGTGCCAGCAGCCAGCCACTTCGGGAAGGCCAAGAGACCCAGTACTTC
cdr3_aa: CASSQPLREGQETQYF
j_call: TRBJ2-5
clone_size: NA
v_call: TRBV4-2
d_call: NA

cdr3_nt: TGTGCCATCAGTGAGTCAGGGGGTAGCAATCAGCCCCAGCATTTT
cdr3_aa: CAISESGGSNQPQHF
j_call: TRBJ1-5
clone_size: NA
v_call: TRBV10-3
d_call: NA

cdr3_nt: TGTGCCAGCAGCCCCGGGACTTATAACACCGGGGAGCTGTTTTTT
cdr3_aa: CASSPGTYNTGELFF
j_call: TRBJ2-2
clone_size: NA
v_call: TRBV11-2
d_call: NA

cdr3_nt: TGTGCCAGCAGCCGAGATCCCCCGCAGCCGGACTCAGATACGCAGTATTTT
cdr3_aa: CASSRDPPQPDSDTQYF
j_call: TRBJ2-3
clone_size: NA
v_call: TRBV14
d_call: NA

cdr3_nt: TGTGCCAGCTCCCGGGGAGACAGGGGTACAGATACGCAGTATTTT
cdr3_aa: CASSRGDRGTDTQYF
j_call: TRBJ2-3
clone_size: NA
v_call: TRBV9
d_call: TRBD1

cdr3_nt: TGTGCCAGCAGTCCCGGGACTAGCGGGAGGACGGAGCTGTTTTTT
cdr3_aa: CASSPGTSGRTELFF
j_call: TRBJ2-2
clone_size: NA
v_call: TRBV5-4
d_call: TRBD2

cdr3_nt: TGTGCCAGCAGTAGCGCAAGCGGGTCCTACAATGAGCAGTTCTTC
cdr3_aa: CASSSASGSYNEQFF
j_call: TRBJ2-1
clone_size: NA
v_call: TRBV6-4
d_call: NA

cdr3_nt: TGTGCCAGCAGCTGGGATGGGTTAGCGGGGAATTACGAGCAGTACTTC
cdr3_aa: CASSWDGLAGNYEQYF
j_call: TRBJ2-7
clone_size: NA
v_call: TRBV11-2
d_call: TRBD2

cdr3_nt: TGTGCCAGCAGCTCTAACCCCCTACAGGGGGCAAGGGGGACCGGGGAGCTGTTTTTT
cdr3_aa: CASSSNPLQGARGTGELFF
j_call: TRBJ2-2
clone_size: NA
v_call: TRBV7-3
d_call: TRBD1

cdr3_nt: TGTGCCAGCAGTTTAACGGGACAATCGTTCGGCTACACCTTC
cdr3_aa: CASSLTGQSFGYTF
j_call: TRBJ1-2
clone_size: NA
v_call: TRBV28
d_call: NA

cdr3_nt: TGCAGCGTCACCCCGCGTTTGAACACTGAAGCTTTCTTT
cdr3_aa: CSVTPRLNTEAFF
j_call: TRBJ1-1
clone_size: NA
v_call: TRBV29-1
d_call: NA

cdr3_nt: TGCAGCGTTCGGGTCGGGGGGAACCGGGGCTACACCTTC
cdr3_aa: CSVRVGGNRGYTF
j_call: TRBJ1-2
clone_size: NA
v_call: TRBV29-1
d_call: NA

cdr3_nt: TGTGCCAGCAGCTCTCAGGCCCTCAACCCCACAGATACGCAGTATTTT
cdr3_aa: CASSSQALNPTDTQYF
j_call: TRBJ2-3
clone_size: NA
v_call: TRBV7-3
d_call: NA